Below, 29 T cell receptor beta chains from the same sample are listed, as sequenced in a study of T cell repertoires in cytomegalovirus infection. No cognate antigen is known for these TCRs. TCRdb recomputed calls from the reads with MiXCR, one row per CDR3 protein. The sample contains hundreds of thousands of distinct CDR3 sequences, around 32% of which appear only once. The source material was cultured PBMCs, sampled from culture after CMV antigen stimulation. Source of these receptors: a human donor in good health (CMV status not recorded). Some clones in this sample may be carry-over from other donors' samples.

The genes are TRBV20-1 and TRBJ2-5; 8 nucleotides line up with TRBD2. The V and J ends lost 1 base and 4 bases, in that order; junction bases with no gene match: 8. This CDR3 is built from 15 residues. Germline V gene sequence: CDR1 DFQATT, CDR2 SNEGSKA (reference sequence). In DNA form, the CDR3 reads TGCAGTGCTAGAGTTGGACTAGCAGTTGCAGAGACCCAGTACTTC. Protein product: CSARVGLAVAETQYF.

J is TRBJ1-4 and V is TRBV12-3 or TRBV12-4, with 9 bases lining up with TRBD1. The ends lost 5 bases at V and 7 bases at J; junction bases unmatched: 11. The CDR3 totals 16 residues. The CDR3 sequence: CASSPQPGQGSEKLFF. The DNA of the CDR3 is TGTGCCAGCAGTCCCCAGCCGGGACAGGGAAGTGAAAAACTGTTTTTT.

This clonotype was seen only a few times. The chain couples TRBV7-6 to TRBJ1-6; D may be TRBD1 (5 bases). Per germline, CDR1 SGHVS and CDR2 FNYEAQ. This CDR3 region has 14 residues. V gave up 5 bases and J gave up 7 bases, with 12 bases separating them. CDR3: CASSRDRNNSPLHF. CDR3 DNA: TGTGCCAGCAGCCGGGACCGAAACAATTCACCCCTCCACTTT.

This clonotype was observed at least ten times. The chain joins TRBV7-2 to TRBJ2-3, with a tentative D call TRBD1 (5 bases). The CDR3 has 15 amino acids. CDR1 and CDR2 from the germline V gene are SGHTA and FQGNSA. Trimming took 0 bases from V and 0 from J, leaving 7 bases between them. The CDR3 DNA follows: TGTGCCAGCAGCTTAGCGCCAGGGAGCACAGATACGCAGTATTTT. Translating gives CASSLAPGSTDTQYF.

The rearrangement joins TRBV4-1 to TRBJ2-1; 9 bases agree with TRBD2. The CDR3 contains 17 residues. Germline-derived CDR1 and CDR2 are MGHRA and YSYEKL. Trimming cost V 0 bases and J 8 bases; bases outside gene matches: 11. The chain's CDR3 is CASSQDLGLAGSYEQFF. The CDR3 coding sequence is TGCGCCAGCAGCCAAGATCTTGGCCTAGCGGGGTCGTATGAGCAGTTCTTC.

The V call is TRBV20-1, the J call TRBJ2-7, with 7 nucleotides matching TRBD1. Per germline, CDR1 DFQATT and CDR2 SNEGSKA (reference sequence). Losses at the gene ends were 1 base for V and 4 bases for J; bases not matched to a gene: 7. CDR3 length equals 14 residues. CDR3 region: CSARAPGTAYEQYF. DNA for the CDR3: TGCAGTGCTAGAGCCCCCGGGACAGCGTACGAGCAGTACTTC.

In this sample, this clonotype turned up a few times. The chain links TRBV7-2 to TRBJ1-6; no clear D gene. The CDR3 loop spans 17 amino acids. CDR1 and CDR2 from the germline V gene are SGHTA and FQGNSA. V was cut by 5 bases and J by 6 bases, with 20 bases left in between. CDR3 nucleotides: TGTGCCAGCAGCCCCCTAAGTTTTGGGGTAACTAATTCACCCCTCCACTTT. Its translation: CASSPLSFGVTNSPLHF. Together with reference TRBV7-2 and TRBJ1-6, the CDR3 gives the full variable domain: GAGVSQSPSNKVTEKGKDVELRCDPISGHTALYWYRQSLGQGLEFLIYFQGNSAPDKSGLPSDRFSAERTGGSVSTLTIQRTQQEDSAVYLCASSPLSFGVTNSPLHFGNGTRLTVT.

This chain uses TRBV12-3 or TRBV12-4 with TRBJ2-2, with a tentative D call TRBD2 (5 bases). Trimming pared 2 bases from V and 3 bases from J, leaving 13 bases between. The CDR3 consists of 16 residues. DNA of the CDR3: TGTGCCAGCAGTTTACCCCCCCCGAGGGACACCGGGGAGCTGTTTTTT. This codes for CASSLPPPRDTGELFF.

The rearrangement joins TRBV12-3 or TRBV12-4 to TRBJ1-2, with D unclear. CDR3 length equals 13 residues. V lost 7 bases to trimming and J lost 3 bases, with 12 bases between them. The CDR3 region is CASKTTWDYGYTF. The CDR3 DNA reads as TGTGCCAGCAAAACTACCTGGGACTATGGCTACACCTTC.

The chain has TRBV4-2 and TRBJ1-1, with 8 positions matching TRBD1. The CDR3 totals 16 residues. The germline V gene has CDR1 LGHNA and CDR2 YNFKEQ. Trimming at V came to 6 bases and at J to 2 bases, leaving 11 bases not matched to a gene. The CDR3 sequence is CASSLAEGQGNTEAFF. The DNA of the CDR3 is TGTGCCAGCAGTCTTGCTGAAGGACAGGGAAACACTGAAGCTTTCTTT.

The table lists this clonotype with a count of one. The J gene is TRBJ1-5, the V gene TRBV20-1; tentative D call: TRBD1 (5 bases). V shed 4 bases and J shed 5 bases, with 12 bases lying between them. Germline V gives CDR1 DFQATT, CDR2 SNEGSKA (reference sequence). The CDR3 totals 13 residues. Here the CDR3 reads CSAKRGVDQPQHF. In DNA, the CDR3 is TGCAGTGCTAAGAGAGGGGTGGATCAGCCCCAGCATTTT.

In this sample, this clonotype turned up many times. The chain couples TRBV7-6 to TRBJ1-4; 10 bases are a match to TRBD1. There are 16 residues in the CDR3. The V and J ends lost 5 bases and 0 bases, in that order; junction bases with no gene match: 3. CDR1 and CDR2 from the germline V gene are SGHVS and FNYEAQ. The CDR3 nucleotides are TGTGCCAGCAGCACTGGGACAGGGGCAACTAATGAAAAACTGTTTTTT. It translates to CASSTGTGATNEKLFF.

CDR3 loop: CASSQHGVDEKLFF. DNA of the CDR3: TGTGCCAGCAGCCAGCATGGGGTAGATGAAAAACTGTTTTTT. The chain uses TRBV3-1 and TRBJ1-4, with unresolved D. CDR1 and CDR2 from the germline V gene are LGHDT and YNNKEL (reference sequence). The CDR3 has 14 residues. The V and J ends lost 3 bases and 6 bases respectively, with 11 bases between them.

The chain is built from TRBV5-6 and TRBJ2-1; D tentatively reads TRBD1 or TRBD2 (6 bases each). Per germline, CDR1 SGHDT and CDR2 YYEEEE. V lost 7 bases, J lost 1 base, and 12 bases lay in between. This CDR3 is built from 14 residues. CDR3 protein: CASRGTRSYNEQFF. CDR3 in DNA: TGTGCCAGCCGCGGGACACGTTCCTACAATGAGCAGTTCTTC. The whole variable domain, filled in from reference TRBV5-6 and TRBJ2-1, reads DAGVTQSPTHLIKTRGQQVTLRCSPKSGHDTVSWYQQALGQGPQFIFQYYEEEERQRGNFPDRFSGHQFPNYSSELNVNALLLGDSALYLCASRGTRSYNEQFFGPGTRLTVL.

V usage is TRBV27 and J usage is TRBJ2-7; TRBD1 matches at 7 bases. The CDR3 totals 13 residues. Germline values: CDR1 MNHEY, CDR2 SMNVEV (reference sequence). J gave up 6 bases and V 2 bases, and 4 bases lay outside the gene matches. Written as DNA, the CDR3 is TGTGCCAGCAGTTTAAACAGGGGAGCCGAGCAGTACTTC. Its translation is CASSLNRGAEQYF.

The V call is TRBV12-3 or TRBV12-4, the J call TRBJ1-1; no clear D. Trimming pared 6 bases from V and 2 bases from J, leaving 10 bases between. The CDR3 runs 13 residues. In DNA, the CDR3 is TGTGCCAGCAGATCCCTGGGAAACACTGAAGCTTTCTTT. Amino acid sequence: CASRSLGNTEAFF.

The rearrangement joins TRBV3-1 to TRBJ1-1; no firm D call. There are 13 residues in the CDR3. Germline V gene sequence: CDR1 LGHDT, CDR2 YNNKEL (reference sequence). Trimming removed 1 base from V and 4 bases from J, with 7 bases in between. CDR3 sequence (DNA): TGTGCCAGCAGCCAAGCAGGAATCACTGAAGCTTTCTTT. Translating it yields CASSQAGITEAFF.

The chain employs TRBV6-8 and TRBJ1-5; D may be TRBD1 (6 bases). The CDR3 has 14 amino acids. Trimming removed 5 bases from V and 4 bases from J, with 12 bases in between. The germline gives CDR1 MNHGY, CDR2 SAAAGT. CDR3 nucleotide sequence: TGTGCCAGCAGTAACAGGGCCCCGAATCAGCCCCAGCATTTT. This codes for CASSNRAPNQPQHF.

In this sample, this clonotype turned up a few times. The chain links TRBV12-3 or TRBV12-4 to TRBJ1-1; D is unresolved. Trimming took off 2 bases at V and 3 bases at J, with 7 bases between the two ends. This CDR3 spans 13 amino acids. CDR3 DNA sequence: TGTGCCAGCAGTTTAATGAGGGACACTGAAGCTTTCTTT. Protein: CASSLMRDTEAFF.

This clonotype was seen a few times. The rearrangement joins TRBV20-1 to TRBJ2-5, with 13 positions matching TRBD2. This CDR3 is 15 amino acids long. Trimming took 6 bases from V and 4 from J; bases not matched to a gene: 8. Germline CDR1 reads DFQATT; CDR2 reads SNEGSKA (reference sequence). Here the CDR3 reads CSAQGGLAGVETQYF. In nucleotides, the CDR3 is TGCAGTGCCCAGGGCGGACTAGCGGGAGTAGAGACCCAGTACTTC.

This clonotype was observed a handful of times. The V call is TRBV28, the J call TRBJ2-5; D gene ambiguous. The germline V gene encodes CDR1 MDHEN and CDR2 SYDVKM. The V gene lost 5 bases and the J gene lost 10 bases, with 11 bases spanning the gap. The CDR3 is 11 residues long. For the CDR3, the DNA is TGTGCCAGCAGTACTGGGTACAGCCAGTACTTC. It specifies CASSTGYSQYF.

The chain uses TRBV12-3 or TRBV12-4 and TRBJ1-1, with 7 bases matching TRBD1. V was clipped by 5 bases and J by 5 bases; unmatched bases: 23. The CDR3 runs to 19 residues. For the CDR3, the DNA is TGTGCCAGCAGTCCCCCGATTCGGGCAGTTCGGCAGGGGGGAACTGAAGCTTTCTTT. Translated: CASSPPIRAVRQGGTEAFF.

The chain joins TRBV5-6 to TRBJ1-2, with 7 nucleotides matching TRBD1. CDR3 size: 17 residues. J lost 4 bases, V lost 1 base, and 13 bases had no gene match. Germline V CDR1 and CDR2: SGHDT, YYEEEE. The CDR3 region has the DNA TGTGCCAGCAGCTTGTACGGGGATCAGGGGGGAAGCTATGGCTACACCTTC. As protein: CASSLYGDQGGSYGYTF.

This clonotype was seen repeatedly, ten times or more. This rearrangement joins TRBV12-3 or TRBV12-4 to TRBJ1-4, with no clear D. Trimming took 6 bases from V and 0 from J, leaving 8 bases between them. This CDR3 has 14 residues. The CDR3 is CASSFGATNEKLFF. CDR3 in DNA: TGTGCCAGCAGCTTCGGAGCAACTAATGAAAAACTGTTTTTT.

The DNA for the CDR3 is TGTGTATCGGGACTAGCAACGTACAATGAGCAGTTCTTC. Its protein product is CVSGLATYNEQFF. The chain carries TRBV6-2 or TRBV6-3 and TRBJ2-1; 9 positions match TRBD2. The germline V gene has CDR1 MNHEY and CDR2 SVGEGT. The CDR3 covers 13 residues.

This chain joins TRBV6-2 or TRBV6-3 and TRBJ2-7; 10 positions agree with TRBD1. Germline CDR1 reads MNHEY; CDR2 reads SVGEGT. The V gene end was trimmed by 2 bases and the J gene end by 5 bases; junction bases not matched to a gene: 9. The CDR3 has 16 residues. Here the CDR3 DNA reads TGTGCCAGCAGTTACGTAGCGGGACAGGGGAGCGACGAGCAGTACTTC. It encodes CASSYVAGQGSDEQYF.

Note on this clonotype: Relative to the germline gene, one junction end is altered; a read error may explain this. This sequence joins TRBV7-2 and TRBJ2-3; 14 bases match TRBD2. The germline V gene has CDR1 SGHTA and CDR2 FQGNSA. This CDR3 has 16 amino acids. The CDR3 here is CGSSLAGLAGGHTQYF. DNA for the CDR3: TGTGGCAGCAGCTTAGCAGGACTAGCGGGAGGACATACGCAGTATTTT.

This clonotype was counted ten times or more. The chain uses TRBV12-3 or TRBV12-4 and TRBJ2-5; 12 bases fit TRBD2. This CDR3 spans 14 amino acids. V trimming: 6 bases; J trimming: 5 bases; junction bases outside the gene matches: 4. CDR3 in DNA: TGTGCCAGCAGGCGGACTAGCGGGGTTGAGACCCAGTACTTC. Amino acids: CASRRTSGVETQYF.

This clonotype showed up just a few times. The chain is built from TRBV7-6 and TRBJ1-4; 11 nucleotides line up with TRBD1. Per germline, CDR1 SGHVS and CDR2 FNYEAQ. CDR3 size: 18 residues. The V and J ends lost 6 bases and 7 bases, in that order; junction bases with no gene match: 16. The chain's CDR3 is CASRSTGQGVARSEKLFF. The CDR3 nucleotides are TGTGCCAGCAGGTCCACGGGACAGGGGGTAGCGCGGAGTGAAAAACTGTTTTTT.